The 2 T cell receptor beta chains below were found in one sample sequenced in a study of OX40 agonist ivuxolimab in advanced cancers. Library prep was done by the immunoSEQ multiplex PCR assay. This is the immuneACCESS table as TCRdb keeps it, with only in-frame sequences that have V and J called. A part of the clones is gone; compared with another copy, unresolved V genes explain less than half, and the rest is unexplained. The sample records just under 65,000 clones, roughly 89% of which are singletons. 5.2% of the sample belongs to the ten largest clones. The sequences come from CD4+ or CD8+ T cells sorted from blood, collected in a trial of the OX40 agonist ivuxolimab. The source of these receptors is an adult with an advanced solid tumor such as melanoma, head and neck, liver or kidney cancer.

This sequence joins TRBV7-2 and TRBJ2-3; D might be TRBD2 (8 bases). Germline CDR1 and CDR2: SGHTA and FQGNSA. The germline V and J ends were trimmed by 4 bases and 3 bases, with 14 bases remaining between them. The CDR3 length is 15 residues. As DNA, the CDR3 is TGTGCCAGCAGCTCCGGGAGGGGGCGGACAGATACGCAGTATTTT. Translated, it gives CASSSGRGRTDTQYF.

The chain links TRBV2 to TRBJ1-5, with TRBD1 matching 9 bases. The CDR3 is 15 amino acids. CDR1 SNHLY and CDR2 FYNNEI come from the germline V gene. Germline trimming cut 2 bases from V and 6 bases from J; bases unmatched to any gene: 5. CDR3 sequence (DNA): TGTGCCAGCAGTGAATGGGGACAGGGCGGTCAGCCCCAGCATTTT. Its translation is CASSEWGQGGQPQHF.